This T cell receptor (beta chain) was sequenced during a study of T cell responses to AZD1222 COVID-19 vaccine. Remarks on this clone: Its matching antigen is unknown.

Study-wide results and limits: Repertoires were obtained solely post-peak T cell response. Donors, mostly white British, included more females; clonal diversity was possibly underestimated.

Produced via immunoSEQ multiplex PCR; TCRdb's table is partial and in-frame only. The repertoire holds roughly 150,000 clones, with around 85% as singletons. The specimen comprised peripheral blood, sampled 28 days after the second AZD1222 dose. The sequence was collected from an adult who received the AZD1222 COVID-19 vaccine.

This chain's CDR3 is CASRAGGYTF. The CDR3 bases are TGTGCCAGCAGGGCGGGAGGCTACACCTTC. The chain joins TRBV2 to TRBJ1-2; D gene uncertain. The CDR3 contains 10 residues. V lost 6 bases, J lost 8 bases, and 7 bases lay in between. From germline, CDR1 is SNHLY and CDR2 FYNNEI.